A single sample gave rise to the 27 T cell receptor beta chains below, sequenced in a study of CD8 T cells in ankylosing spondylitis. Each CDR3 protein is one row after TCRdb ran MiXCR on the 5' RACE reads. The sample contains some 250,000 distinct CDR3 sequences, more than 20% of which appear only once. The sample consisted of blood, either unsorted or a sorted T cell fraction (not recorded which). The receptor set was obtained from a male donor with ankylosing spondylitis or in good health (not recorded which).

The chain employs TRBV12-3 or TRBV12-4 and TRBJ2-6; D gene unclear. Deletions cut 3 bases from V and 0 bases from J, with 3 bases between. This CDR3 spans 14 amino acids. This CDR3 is CASSFSSGANVLTF. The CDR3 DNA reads TGTGCCAGCAGTTTCTCCTCTGGGGCCAACGTCCTGACTTTC.

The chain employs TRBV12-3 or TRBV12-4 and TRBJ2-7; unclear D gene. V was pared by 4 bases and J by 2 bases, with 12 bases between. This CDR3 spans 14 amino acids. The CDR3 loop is CASSSSTVTYEQYF. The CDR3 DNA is TGTGCCAGCAGTTCGTCGACCGTTACCTACGAGCAGTACTTC.

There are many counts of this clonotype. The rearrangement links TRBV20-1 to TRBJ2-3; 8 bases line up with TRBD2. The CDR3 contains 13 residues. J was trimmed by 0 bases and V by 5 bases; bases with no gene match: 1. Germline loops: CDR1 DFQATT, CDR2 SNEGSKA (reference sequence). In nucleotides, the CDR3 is TGCAGTGCTGAGCGGGGGAGCACAGATACGCAGTATTTT. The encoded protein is CSAERGSTDTQYF.

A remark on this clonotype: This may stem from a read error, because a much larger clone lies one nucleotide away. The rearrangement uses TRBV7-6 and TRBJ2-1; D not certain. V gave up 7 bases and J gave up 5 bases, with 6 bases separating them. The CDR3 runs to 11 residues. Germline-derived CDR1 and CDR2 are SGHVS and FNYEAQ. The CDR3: CASIANNEQFF. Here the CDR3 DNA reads TGTGCCAGCATCGCGAACAATGAGCAGTTCTTC.

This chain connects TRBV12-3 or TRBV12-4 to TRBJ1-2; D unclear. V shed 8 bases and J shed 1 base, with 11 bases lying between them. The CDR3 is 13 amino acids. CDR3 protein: CASCEEINYGYTF. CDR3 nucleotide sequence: TGTGCCAGCTGCGAGGAAATTAACTATGGCTACACCTTC.

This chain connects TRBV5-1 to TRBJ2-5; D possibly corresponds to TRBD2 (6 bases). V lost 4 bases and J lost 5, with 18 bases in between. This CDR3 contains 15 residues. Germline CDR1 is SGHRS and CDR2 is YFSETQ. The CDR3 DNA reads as TGCGCCAGCAGCCTCGGGACTTCCGAAGGCGAGACCCAGTACTTC. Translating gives CASSLGTSEGETQYF.

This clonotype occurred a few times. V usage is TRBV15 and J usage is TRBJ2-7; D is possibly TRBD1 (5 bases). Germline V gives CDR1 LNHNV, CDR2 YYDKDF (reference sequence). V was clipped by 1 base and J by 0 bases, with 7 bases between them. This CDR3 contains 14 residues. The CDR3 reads CATSRGGSSYEQYF. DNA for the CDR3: TGTGCCACCAGCAGAGGGGGCAGCTCCTACGAGCAGTACTTC.

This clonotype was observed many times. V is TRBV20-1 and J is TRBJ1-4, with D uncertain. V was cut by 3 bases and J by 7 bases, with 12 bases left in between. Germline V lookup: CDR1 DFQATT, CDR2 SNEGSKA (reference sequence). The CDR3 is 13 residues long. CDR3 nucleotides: TGCAGTGCTAGGACTCCGGGTGGTGAAAAACTGTTTTTT. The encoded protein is CSARTPGGEKLFF.

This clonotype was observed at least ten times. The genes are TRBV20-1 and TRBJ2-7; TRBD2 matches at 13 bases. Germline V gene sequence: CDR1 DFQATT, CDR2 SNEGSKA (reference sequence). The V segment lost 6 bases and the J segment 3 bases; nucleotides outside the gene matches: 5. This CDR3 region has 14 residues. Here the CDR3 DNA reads TGCAGTGCCAAGGGACTAGCGGGACGCTACGAGCAGTACTTC. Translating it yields CSAKGLAGRYEQYF.

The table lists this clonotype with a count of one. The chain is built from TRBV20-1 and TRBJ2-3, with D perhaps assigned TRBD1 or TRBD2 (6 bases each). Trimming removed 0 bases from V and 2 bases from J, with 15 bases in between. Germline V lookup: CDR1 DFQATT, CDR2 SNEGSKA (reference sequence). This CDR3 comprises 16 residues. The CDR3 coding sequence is TGCAGTGCTAGAGATCGTCGGGGGCTCTCCACAGATACGCAGTATTTT. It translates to CSARDRRGLSTDTQYF.

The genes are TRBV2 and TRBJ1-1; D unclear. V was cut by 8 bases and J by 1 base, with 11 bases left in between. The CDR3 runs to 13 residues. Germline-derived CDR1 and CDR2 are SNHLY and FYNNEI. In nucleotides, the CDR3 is TGTGCCAGCCAATACGCAGAGAACACTGAAGCTTTCTTT. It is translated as CASQYAENTEAFF. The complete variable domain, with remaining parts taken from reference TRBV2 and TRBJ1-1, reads EPEVTQTPSHQVTQMGQEVILRCVPISNHLYFYWYRQILGQKVEFLVSFYNNEISEKSEIFDDQFSVERPDGSNFTLKIRSTKLEDSAMYFCASQYAENTEAFFGQGTRLTVV.

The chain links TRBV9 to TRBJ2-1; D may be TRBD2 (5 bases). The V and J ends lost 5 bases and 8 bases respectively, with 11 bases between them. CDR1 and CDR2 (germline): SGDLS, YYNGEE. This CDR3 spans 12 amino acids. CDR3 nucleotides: TGTGCCAGCAGTCCCAGACTACATGAGCAGTTCTTC. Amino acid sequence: CASSPRLHEQFF.

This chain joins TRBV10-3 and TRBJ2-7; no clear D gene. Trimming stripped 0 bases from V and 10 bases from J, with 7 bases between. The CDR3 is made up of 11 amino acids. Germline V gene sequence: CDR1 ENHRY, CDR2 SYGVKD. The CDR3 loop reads CAISESLAQYF. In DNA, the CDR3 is TGTGCCATCAGTGAGTCGTTAGCTCAGTACTTC.

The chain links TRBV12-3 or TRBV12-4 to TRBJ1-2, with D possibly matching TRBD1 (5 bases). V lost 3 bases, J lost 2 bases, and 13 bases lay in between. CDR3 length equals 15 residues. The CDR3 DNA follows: TGTGCCAGCAGTTTGTTCCCAGACAGCAACTATGGCTACACCTTC. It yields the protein CASSLFPDSNYGYTF.

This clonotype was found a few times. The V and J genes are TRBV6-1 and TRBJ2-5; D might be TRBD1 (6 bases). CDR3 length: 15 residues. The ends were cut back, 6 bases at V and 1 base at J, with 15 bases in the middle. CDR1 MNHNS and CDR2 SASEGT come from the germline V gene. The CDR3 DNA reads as TGTGCCAGCAGCCCTCCGGGACACAGCCAAGAGACCCAGTACTTC. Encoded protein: CASSPPGHSQETQYF.

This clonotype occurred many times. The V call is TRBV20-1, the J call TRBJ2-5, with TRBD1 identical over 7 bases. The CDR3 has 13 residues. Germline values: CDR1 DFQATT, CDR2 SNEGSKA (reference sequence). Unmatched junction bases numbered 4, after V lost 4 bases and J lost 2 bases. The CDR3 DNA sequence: TGCAGTGCTACTCCGGGACAGCAAGAGACCCAGTACTTC. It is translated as CSATPGQQETQYF.

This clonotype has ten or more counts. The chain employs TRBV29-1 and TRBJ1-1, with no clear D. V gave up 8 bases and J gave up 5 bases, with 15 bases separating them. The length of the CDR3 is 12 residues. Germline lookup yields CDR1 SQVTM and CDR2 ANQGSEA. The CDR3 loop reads CSSRTGTTEAFF. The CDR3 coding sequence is TGCAGCTCTCGGACCGGAACGACTGAAGCTTTCTTT.

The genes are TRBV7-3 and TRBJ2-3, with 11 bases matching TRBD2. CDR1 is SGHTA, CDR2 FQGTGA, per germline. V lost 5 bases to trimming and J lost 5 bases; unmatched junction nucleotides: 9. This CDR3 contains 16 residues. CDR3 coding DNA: TGTGCCAGCAGCCCCCGTAGCGGGGGGGATGGAGATACGCAGTATTTT. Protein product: CASSPRSGGDGDTQYF.

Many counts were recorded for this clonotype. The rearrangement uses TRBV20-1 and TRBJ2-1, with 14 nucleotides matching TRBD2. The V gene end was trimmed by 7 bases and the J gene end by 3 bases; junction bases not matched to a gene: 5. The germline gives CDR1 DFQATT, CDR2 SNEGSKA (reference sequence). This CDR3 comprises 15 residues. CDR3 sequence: CSGTSGGSFYNEQFF. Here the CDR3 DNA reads TGCAGTGGGACTAGCGGGGGGTCCTTCTACAATGAGCAGTTCTTC.

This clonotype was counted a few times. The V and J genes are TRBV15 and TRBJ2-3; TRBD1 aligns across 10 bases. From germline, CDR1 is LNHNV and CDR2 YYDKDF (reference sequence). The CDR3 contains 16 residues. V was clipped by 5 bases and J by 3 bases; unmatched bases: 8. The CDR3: CATSWGTGEGTDTQYF. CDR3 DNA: TGTGCCACCAGCTGGGGGACAGGGGAGGGAACAGATACGCAGTATTTT. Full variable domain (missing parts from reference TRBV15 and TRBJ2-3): DAMVIQNPRYQVTQFGKPVTLSCSQTLNHNVMYWYQQKSSQAPKLLFHYYDKDFNNEADTPDNFQSRRPNTSFCFLDIRSPGLGDTAMYLCATSWGTGEGTDTQYFGPGTRLTVL.

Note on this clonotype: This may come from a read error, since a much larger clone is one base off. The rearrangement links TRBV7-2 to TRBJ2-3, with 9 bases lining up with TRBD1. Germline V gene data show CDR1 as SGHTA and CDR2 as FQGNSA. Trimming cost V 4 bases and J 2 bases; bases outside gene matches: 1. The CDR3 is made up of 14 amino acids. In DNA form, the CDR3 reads TGTGCCAGCAGCTGGGACAGGGACACAGATACGCAGTATTTT. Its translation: CASSWDRDTDTQYF. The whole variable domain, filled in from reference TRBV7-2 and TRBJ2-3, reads GAGVSQSPSNKVTEKGKDVELRCDPISGHTALYWYRQSLGQGLEFLIYFQGNSAPDKSGLPSDRFSAERTGGSVSTLTIQRTQQEDSAVYLCASSWDRDTDTQYFGPGTRLTVL.

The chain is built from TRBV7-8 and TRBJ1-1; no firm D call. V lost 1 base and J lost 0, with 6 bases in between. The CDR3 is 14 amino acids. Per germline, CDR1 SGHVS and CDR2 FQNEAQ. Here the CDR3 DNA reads TGTGCCAGCAGCTTAGTTAGCCTGAACACTGAAGCTTTCTTT. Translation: CASSLVSLNTEAFF. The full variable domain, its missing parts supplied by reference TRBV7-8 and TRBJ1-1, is GAGVSQSPRYKVAKRGQDVALRCDPISGHVSLFWYQQALGQGPEFLTYFQNEAQLDKSGLPSDRFFAERPEGSVSTLKIQRTQQEDSAVYLCASSLVSLNTEAFFGQGTRLTVV.

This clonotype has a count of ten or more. CDR3 region: CASSARGENIQYF. CDR3 coding DNA: TGTGCCAGCAGCGCCAGGGGGGAAAACATTCAGTACTTC. The chain employs TRBV7-2 and TRBJ2-4; D may be TRBD1 (7 bases). With 5 bases removed from V and 5 bases from J, the gap between germline ends came to 10 bases. The CDR3 has 13 residues. Germline assignment: CDR1 SGHTA and CDR2 FQGNSA.

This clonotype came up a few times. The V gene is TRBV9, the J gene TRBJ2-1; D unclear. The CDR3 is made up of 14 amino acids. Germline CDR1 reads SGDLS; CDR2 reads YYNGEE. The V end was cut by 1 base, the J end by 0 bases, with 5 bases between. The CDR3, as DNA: TGTGCCAGCAGCGTATATAGCTCCTACAATGAGCAGTTCTTC. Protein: CASSVYSSYNEQFF.

CDR3 amino acids: CASRLGTERSPLHF. The CDR3 DNA reads as TGTGCCAGCAGACTTGGGACAGAAAGGTCACCCCTCCACTTT. This rearrangement joins TRBV6-1 to TRBJ1-6, with 7 bases identical to TRBD1. Germline V gene data show CDR1 as MNHNS and CDR2 as SASEGT. This CDR3 region has 14 residues. V shed 6 bases, J shed 10 bases, and the junction held 9 bases outside the gene matches.

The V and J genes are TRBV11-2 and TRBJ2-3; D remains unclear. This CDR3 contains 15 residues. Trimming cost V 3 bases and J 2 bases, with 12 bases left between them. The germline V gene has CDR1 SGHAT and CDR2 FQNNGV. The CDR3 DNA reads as TGTGCCAGCAGCTTCGGAAGGCCGGACACAGATACGCAGTATTTT. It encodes CASSFGRPDTDTQYF.

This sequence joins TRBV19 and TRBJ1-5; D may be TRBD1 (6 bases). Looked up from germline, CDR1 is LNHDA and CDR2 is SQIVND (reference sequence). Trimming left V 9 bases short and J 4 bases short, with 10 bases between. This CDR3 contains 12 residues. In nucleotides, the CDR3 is TGTGCCAGCAAACAGGGAAATCAGCCCCAGCATTTT. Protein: CASKQGNQPQHF.